This passage covers 18 T cell receptor beta chains from one sample sequenced in a study of blood T cell repertoires in COVID-19. Profiled with immunoSEQ multiplex PCR; TCRdb holds only in-frame clones, not every one. The sample gives 350,000 or so clones, more than 85% of which show up once; roughly 1% is in the top ten. Input material: PBMCs or T cells enriched from blood (not recorded which). These receptors were obtained from a woman under 40 who had recovered from COVID-19.

This clone was recorded a few times. The V and J genes are TRBV7-2 and TRBJ1-3, with a possible D match to TRBD1 (6 bases). Germline loops: CDR1 SGHTA, CDR2 FQGNSA. Trimming shortened V by 2 bases and J by 2 bases, and 13 bases separated the two germline ends. The CDR3 is 16 amino acids. The CDR3 loop is CASSLSTGRTGNTIYF. DNA of the CDR3: TGTGCCAGCAGCTTATCGACAGGTCGGACTGGAAACACCATATATTTT. Looking up the rest from reference TRBV7-2 and TRBJ1-3 gives the full variable domain: GAGVSQSPSNKVTEKGKDVELRCDPISGHTALYWYRQSLGQGLEFLIYFQGNSAPDKSGLPSDRFSAERTGGSVSTLTIQRTQQEDSAVYLCASSLSTGRTGNTIYFGEGSWLTVV.

Of note for this clone: Distinct nucleotide sequences in the sample also encode this CDR3. The V call is TRBV28, the J call TRBJ2-5; 8 bases map to TRBD2. The CDR3 runs 13 residues. The V gene's germline CDR1 is MDHEN and CDR2 SYDVKM. CDR3 nucleotide sequence: TGTGCGAGCTCCCGGGGGGGCCGAGAGACCCAGTACTTC. This gives the protein CASSRGGRETQYF.

The chain links TRBV19 to TRBJ2-7, with a tentative D call TRBD1 (6 bases). This CDR3 has 16 amino acids. Germline loops: CDR1 LNHDA, CDR2 SQIVND (reference sequence). V was cut by 10 bases and J by 1 base, with 23 bases left in between. In DNA form, the CDR3 reads TGTGCCACCATTGGCTTGGGGCAGGGGAGTTCCTACGAGCAGTACTTC. It yields the protein CATIGLGQGSSYEQYF.

CDR3 DNA sequence: TGTGCCAGCACGGCGACAACTACCGGGGAGCTGTTTTTT. It yields the protein CASTATTTGELFF. This chain uses TRBV7-9 with TRBJ2-2, with D unclear. V was cut by 7 bases and J by 5 bases, with 11 bases left in between. The CDR3 totals 13 residues. Germline V lookup: CDR1 SEHNR, CDR2 FQNEAQ (reference sequence).

The table lists this clone with a count of one. V usage is TRBV7-2 and J usage is TRBJ2-2; 9 bases are shared with TRBD2. CDR1 SGHTA and CDR2 FQGNSA come from the germline V gene. The CDR3 is 16 amino acids. The V and J ends lost 5 bases and 5 bases, in that order; junction bases with no gene match: 9. For the CDR3, the DNA is TGTGCCAGCAGCCGGGGACTAGCATCGTCGACCGGGGAGCTGTTTTTT. It is translated as CASSRGLASSTGELFF.

J is TRBJ2-5 and V is TRBV13; TRBD2 aligns across 13 bases. CDR1 PRHDT and CDR2 FYEKMQ come from the germline V gene (reference sequence). Germline trimming cut 4 bases from V and 2 bases from J; bases unmatched to any gene: 10. This CDR3 is built from 18 residues. This CDR3 reads CASSSTAATSGGQETQYF. The CDR3 nucleotides read TGTGCCAGCAGCTCGACCGCGGCGACTAGCGGGGGGCAAGAGACCCAGTACTTC.

The rearrangement joins TRBV5-1 to TRBJ2-1, with 7 bases identical to TRBD1. Germline CDR1 is SGHRS and CDR2 is YFSETQ. The V segment lost 2 bases and the J segment 8 bases; nucleotides outside the gene matches: 4. The CDR3 length is 13 residues. The CDR3 sequence is CASSFRDSHEQFF. CDR3 nucleotide sequence: TGCGCCAGCAGCTTCCGGGACAGCCATGAGCAGTTCTTC.

This clone was seen just once. V usage is TRBV15 and J usage is TRBJ2-1; 10 nucleotides align to TRBD1. The CDR3 has 12 amino acids. Germline loops: CDR1 LNHNV, CDR2 YYDKDF (reference sequence). Trimming cost V 3 bases and J 13 bases; bases outside gene matches: 3. The CDR3 nucleotides are TGTGCCACCAGCAGCGACAGGGGGCGACAGTTCTTC. This sequence encodes CATSSDRGRQFF.

This chain uses TRBV9 with TRBJ2-1; 11 bases agree with TRBD2. Germline V CDR1 and CDR2: SGDLS, YYNGEE. V lost 0 bases to trimming and J lost 7 bases; unmatched junction nucleotides: 3. The CDR3 loop spans 15 amino acids. The CDR3: CASSVAGTSGNEQFF. The CDR3 coding sequence is TGTGCCAGCAGCGTAGCGGGGACTAGCGGAAATGAGCAGTTCTTC.

This chain links TRBV10-3 with TRBJ2-1; possibly TRBD2 for D (5 bases). The CDR3 runs 18 residues. The germline V and J ends were trimmed by 0 bases and 4 bases, with 19 bases remaining between them. The germline V gene has CDR1 ENHRY and CDR2 SYGVKD. The CDR3 DNA reads TGTGCCATCAGTGAGTCGAGTTCTCGGGGTGGCATTTACAATGAGCAGTTCTTC. Translating gives CAISESSSRGGIYNEQFF.

The genes are TRBV28 and TRBJ1-3; D not certain. The CDR3 totals 15 residues. In germline, CDR1 is MDHEN, CDR2 SYDVKM. The ends were cut back, 2 bases at V and 3 bases at J, with 11 bases in the middle. As DNA, the CDR3 is TGTGCCAGCAGTTTAAACGCGGGGTTTGGAAACACCATATATTTT. This encodes CASSLNAGFGNTIYF.

V and J are TRBV5-4 and TRBJ2-7; D possibly corresponds to TRBD2 (6 bases). The germline V gene encodes CDR1 SGHNT and CDR2 YYREEE (reference sequence). The CDR3 is 15 amino acids. V was pared by 0 bases and J by 0 bases, with 10 bases between. CDR3 bases: TGTGCCAGCAGCTTGGGCCGGACTAACTCCTACGAGCAGTACTTC. Amino acid sequence: CASSLGRTNSYEQYF.

The chain carries TRBV7-9 and TRBJ2-1; 10 bases match TRBD1. Unmatched junction bases numbered 7, after V lost 5 bases and J lost 6 bases. This CDR3 spans 15 amino acids. Germline V gene sequence: CDR1 SEHNR, CDR2 FQNEAQ (reference sequence). The CDR3 region has the DNA TGTGCCAGCAGCGCGAGACAGGGGGCCTCCAATGAGCAGTTCTTC. Its translation: CASSARQGASNEQFF.

This clone was observed a handful of times. This chain uses TRBV7-2 with TRBJ1-3, with D maybe TRBD1 (6 bases). Germline V lookup: CDR1 SGHTA, CDR2 FQGNSA. This CDR3 contains 17 residues. V lost 1 base to trimming and J lost 1 base, with 14 bases between them. The CDR3 nucleotides are TGTGCCAGCAGCTTAGGGGCAACAGGGATATCTGGAAACACCATATATTTT. Its protein is CASSLGATGISGNTIYF.

The gene calls are TRBV15 and TRBJ1-1; 7 bases are a match to TRBD1. Germline CDR1 LNHNV, CDR2 YYDKDF (reference sequence). The CDR3 is 15 amino acids. The V and J ends lost 3 bases and 2 bases, in that order; junction bases with no gene match: 6. As DNA, the CDR3 is TGTGCCACCAGCAGGTCTACAGGGGATAACACTGAAGCTTTCTTT. It translates to CATSRSTGDNTEAFF.

DNA of the CDR3: TGTGCCAGCTCAGGGACTAGCGGGGGGCATTACAATGAGCAGTTCTTC. Translating it yields CASSGTSGGHYNEQFF. The chain couples TRBV2 to TRBJ2-1; 15 nucleotides align to TRBD2. V was clipped by 8 bases and J by 4 bases; unmatched bases: 6. Germline assignment: CDR1 SNHLY and CDR2 FYNNEI. This CDR3 contains 16 residues.

This sequence joins TRBV19 and TRBJ1-5; 8 bases fit TRBD1. In germline, CDR1 is LNHDA, CDR2 SQIVND (reference sequence). The ends lost 6 bases at V and 7 bases at J; junction bases unmatched: 8. The CDR3 length is 14 residues. The CDR3 nucleotides are TGTGCCAGTAGCCTCGACAGGGGCGGACAGCCCCAGCATTTT. Protein sequence: CASSLDRGGQPQHF.

The chain carries TRBV19 and TRBJ1-2; a weak D match, TRBD1 (6 bases). The V gene lost 6 bases and the J gene lost 8 bases, with 19 bases spanning the gap. This CDR3 comprises 14 residues. The germline V gene has CDR1 LNHDA and CDR2 SQIVND (reference sequence). Here the CDR3 reads CASRDPGGSAGYTF. The CDR3 bases are TGTGCCAGTAGGGACCCTGGGGGCTCGGCGGGCTACACCTTC.